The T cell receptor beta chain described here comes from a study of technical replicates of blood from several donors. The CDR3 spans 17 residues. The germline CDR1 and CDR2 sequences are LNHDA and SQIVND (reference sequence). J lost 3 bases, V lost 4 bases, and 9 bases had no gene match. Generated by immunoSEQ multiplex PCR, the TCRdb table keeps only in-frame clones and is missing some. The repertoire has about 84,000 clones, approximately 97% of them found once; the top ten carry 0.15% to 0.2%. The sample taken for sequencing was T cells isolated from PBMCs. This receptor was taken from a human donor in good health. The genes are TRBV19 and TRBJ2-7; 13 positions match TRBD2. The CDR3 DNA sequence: TGTGCCAGTAGTAGATCGGTACTAGCGGGAGGGCTCTACGAGCAGTACTTC. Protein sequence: CASSRSVLAGGLYEQYF.